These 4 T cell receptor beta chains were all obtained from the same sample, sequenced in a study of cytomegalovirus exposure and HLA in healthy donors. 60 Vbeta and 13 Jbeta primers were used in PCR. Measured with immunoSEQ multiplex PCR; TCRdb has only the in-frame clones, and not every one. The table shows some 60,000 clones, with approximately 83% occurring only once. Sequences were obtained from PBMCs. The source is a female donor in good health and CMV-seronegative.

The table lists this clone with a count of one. The CDR3 protein is CASNGQGGGYTF. The CDR3 DNA is TGTGCCAGCAACGGACAGGGTGGTGGCTACACCTTC. The chain couples TRBV7-9 to TRBJ1-2; 8 bases agree with TRBD1. V shed 7 bases, J shed 7 bases, and the junction held 5 bases outside the gene matches. Germline CDR1 is SEHNR and CDR2 is FQNEAQ (reference sequence). This CDR3 comprises 12 residues.

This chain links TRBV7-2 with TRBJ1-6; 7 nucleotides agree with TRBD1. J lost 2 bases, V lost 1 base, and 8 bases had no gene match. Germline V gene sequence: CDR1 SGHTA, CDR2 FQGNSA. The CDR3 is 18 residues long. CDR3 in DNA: TGTGCCAGCAGCTTAGATTGGAAGGGGGCGGCCTATAATTCACCCCTCCACTTT. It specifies CASSLDWKGAAYNSPLHF.

The DNA for the CDR3 is TGTGCCAGCAGCTCTGAGGACAGGAAAAGCCGCTCCTACAATGAGCAGTTCTTC. Translating gives CASSSEDRKSRSYNEQFF. The V gene is TRBV5-4, the J gene TRBJ2-1, with TRBD1 identical over 7 bases. Germline V gene lookup returns CDR1 SGHNT and CDR2 YYREEE (reference sequence). Germline trimming cut 3 bases from V and 0 bases from J; bases unmatched to any gene: 12. The CDR3 totals 18 residues.

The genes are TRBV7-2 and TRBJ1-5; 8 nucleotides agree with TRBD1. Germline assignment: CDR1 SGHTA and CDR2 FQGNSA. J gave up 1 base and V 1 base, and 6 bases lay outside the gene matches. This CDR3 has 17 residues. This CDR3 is CASSLVGQGQSNQPQHF. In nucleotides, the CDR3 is TGTGCCAGCAGCTTAGTTGGACAGGGACAGAGCAATCAGCCCCAGCATTTT.